This T cell receptor beta chain was sequenced for a study of blood T cells in healthy people across ages. PCR was performed a second time for roughly 7 to 12 cycles using a sample-barcoded 5' primer and a J-beta primer mix. MiXCR, applied by TCRdb to the 5' RACE reads, yields one record per CDR3 protein. Of 1.5 million to 1.8 million distinct CDR3 sequences detected, about 42% appear once; the ten largest clones hold roughly 3.7%. Germline V gene data show CDR1 as MNHEY and CDR2 as SVGEGT. V dropped 2 bases and J dropped 6 bases, with 16 bases sitting between them. There are 16 residues in the CDR3. The chain recombines TRBV6-2 or TRBV6-3 with TRBJ2-2; no clear D. Source material: blood. The source of this sequence is a young woman in good health. CDR3 sequence reads: CASSYMDGEGPGELFF. CDR3 sequence (DNA): TGTGCCAGCAGTTACATGGACGGAGAAGGCCCCGGGGAGCTGTTTTTT.